Below are 16 T cell receptor beta chains sequenced from a single sample in a study of blood T cells in healthy people across ages. The use of a sample-barcoded 5' primer and a J-beta primer mix characterized a second PCR of roughly 6 to 11 cycles. TCRdb re-called the 5' RACE reads through MiXCR, storing one row per CDR3 protein. Of more than 600,000 distinct CDR3 sequences detected, around 25% appear once; the ten largest clones hold 9.4%. These same data were also listed under a study on T cells of mothers and their children.

The specimen sequenced was blood. Receptor source: a boy between 10 and 17 years old in good health.

This clonotype was counted between two and nine times. This chain uses TRBV5-5 with TRBJ2-7; no reliable D call. Deletions cut 4 bases from V and 3 bases from J, with 11 bases between. CDR3 length equals 13 residues. Germline loops: CDR1 SGHKS, CDR2 YYEKEE (reference sequence). The chain's CDR3 is CASSPTWLYEQYF. The CDR3 DNA is TGTGCCAGCAGCCCTACATGGCTCTACGAGCAGTACTTC.

V usage is TRBV4-3 and J usage is TRBJ2-1, with no clear D. Germline V CDR1 and CDR2: LGHNA, YSLEER. V was clipped by 0 bases and J by 3 bases, with 12 bases between them. CDR3 size: 16 residues. The CDR3 region is CASSQDRGSFYNEQFF. The CDR3, as DNA: TGCGCCAGCAGCCAAGATCGAGGCAGTTTCTACAATGAGCAGTTCTTC.

This clonotype came up a few times. The chain links TRBV12-3 or TRBV12-4 to TRBJ2-5; 9 bases align to TRBD1. The trim removed 8 bases at V and 7 bases at J, leaving 8 bases unmatched. The CDR3 length is 13 residues. CDR3 nucleotide sequence: TGTGCCAGCGAGCTAGACAGGGGGAGGACCCAGTACTTC. Protein: CASELDRGRTQYF.

This clonotype came up a few times. Written as DNA, the CDR3 is TGTGCCAGCAGGGGGATGGACGGAACGTTCTCCTACGAGCAGTACTTC. Protein sequence: CASRGMDGTFSYEQYF. V and J are TRBV2 and TRBJ2-7, with D unclear. Germline V gene sequence: CDR1 SNHLY, CDR2 FYNNEI. CDR3 length: 16 amino acids. Trimming removed 6 bases from V and 0 bases from J, with 18 bases in between.

This clonotype was observed a few times. V gene TRBV11-3 combines with J gene TRBJ2-1, with 12 bases lining up with TRBD2. The CDR3 is 15 residues long. V dropped 2 bases and J dropped 9; count of bases not matched to a gene: 5. CDR1 and CDR2 (germline): SGHNT, YENEEA. DNA of the CDR3: TGTGCCAGCAGCTTACTAGCGGGGGGGCCTCTTGAGCAGTTCTTC. This gives the protein CASSLLAGGPLEQFF. The complete variable domain, with remaining parts taken from reference TRBV11-3 and TRBJ2-1, reads EAGVVQSPRYKIIEKKQPVAFWCNPISGHNTLYWYLQNLGQGPELLIRYENEEAVDDSQLPKDRFSAERLKGVDSTLKIQPAELGDSAVYLCASSLLAGGPLEQFFGPGTRLTVL.

The genes are TRBV5-1 and TRBJ1-2, with 10 bases aligning to TRBD1. The V segment lost 4 bases and the J segment 3 bases; nucleotides outside the gene matches: 9. This CDR3 has 16 residues. The germline V gene encodes CDR1 SGHRS and CDR2 YFSETQ. The CDR3 sequence is CASSPRGQGMDYGYTF. CDR3 DNA sequence: TGCGCCAGCAGCCCCAGGGGACAGGGGATGGACTATGGCTACACCTTC. The entire variable domain, with the rest obtained from reference TRBV5-1 and TRBJ1-2, is as follows: KAGVTQTPRYLIKTRGQQVTLSCSPISGHRSVSWYQQTPGQGLQFLFEYFSETQRNKGNFPGRFSGRQFSNSRSEMNVSTLELGDSALYLCASSPRGQGMDYGYTFGSGTRLTVV.

This clonotype turned up a few times. The chain combines TRBV3-1 with TRBJ1-2; TRBD1 aligns across 7 bases. Germline CDR1 is LGHDT and CDR2 is YNNKEL (reference sequence). The CDR3 consists of 17 residues. The junction had 15 bases not matched to a gene; V was cut back by 4 bases and J by 4 bases. For the CDR3, the DNA is TGTGCCAGCAGCCCAACCGGACAGGCCCGTATTCTCTATGGCTACACCTTC. Translated, it gives CASSPTGQARILYGYTF.

This clonotype was found a few times. The CDR3 loop reads CASTGLNTGELFF. As DNA, the CDR3 is TGTGCCAGCACAGGGTTGAACACCGGGGAGCTGTTTTTT. The chain employs TRBV11-3 and TRBJ2-2; D is possibly TRBD1 (5 bases). Germline V gene data show CDR1 as SGHNT and CDR2 as YENEEA. Trimming stripped 7 bases from V and 1 base from J, with 7 bases between. There are 13 residues in the CDR3.

A remark on this clonotype: One base away lies a much larger clone, so this may be a sequencing read error. The gene calls are TRBV10-3 and TRBJ2-5, with D hard to call. The J call may be faulty, since TRBJ2-7 better matches the DNA end. Germline V gene data show CDR1 as ENHRY and CDR2 as SYGVKD. This CDR3 has 13 residues. CDR3 protein: CAINRQKFYEQYF. Written as DNA, the CDR3 is TGTGCCATCAATAGACAAAAATTCTACGAGCAGTACTTC.

The chain links TRBV29-1 to TRBJ2-3, with TRBD2 identical over 7 bases. The V gene's germline CDR1 is SQVTM and CDR2 ANQGSEA. The J segment lost 2 bases and the V segment lost 4 bases, leaving 3 bases of the junction unmatched. This CDR3 is built from 13 residues. Here the CDR3 reads CSVGLAVTDTQYF. CDR3 nucleotides: TGCAGCGTTGGGCTAGCGGTCACAGATACGCAGTATTTT.

CDR3 in amino acids: CASSKPYRLGGRLNTEAFF. The DNA of the CDR3 is TGTGCCAGCAGCAAACCATACCGTCTTGGGGGAAGGCTTAACACTGAAGCTTTCTTT. V is TRBV21-1 and J is TRBJ1-1. TRBV21-1 is reported as a pseudogene. There are 19 residues in the CDR3.

This clonotype has just a few counts. In DNA, the CDR3 is TGTGCCAGCAGCTTGAGCGGTCCCTACTACGAGCAGTACTTC. It yields the protein CASSLSGPYYEQYF. The chain has TRBV7-9 and TRBJ2-5, with D possibly being TRBD2 (5 bases). The J call may be faulty, since TRBJ2-7 better matches the DNA end. This CDR3 contains 14 residues. CDR1 and CDR2 (germline): SEHNR, FQNEAQ (reference sequence).

This clonotype was picked up a small number of times. The chain employs TRBV7-9 and TRBJ1-1; D is undetermined. CDR1 and CDR2 (germline): SEHNR, FQNEAQ (reference sequence). Trimming removed 1 base from V and 0 bases from J, with 9 bases in between. The CDR3 covers 15 residues. The chain's CDR3 is CASSLVLALNTEAFF. CDR3 coding DNA: TGTGCCAGCAGCTTAGTGTTGGCCTTGAACACTGAAGCTTTCTTT.

This clonotype has a count of ten or more. The chain uses TRBV14 and TRBJ2-3; D gene unclear. The CDR3 covers 13 residues. Looked up from germline, CDR1 is SGHDN and CDR2 is FVKESK. V was pared by 4 bases and J by 5 bases, with 10 bases between. Written as DNA, the CDR3 is TGTGCCAGCAGCCCCTTTCTAGGAGATACGCAGTATTTT. It specifies CASSPFLGDTQYF.

Only a few counts were recorded for this clonotype. The V call is TRBV2, the J call TRBJ1-4; 8 positions match TRBD1. CDR1 is SNHLY, CDR2 FYNNEI, per germline. The CDR3 covers 14 residues. The J segment lost 6 bases and the V segment lost 8 bases, leaving 8 bases of the junction unmatched. The CDR3 nucleotides read TGTGCCAGCCGTTTGCAGGGGGCGGATGAAAAACTGTTTTTT. It codes for CASRLQGADEKLFF.

This clonotype was detected only a few times. V gene TRBV7-9 combines with J gene TRBJ2-7; no definite D call. Trimming stripped 5 bases from V and 1 base from J, with 9 bases between. Per the germline V gene, CDR1 is SEHNR and CDR2 is FQNEAQ (reference sequence). The CDR3 length is 13 residues. In nucleotides, the CDR3 is TGTGCCAGCAGCGTATCCGGGTCCTACGAGCAGTACTTC. This gives the protein CASSVSGSYEQYF.